This T cell receptor (beta chain) is from a study of response to subunit inactivated influenza vaccine. General observations from the study: The authors suggested that few new T cells are recruited per seasonal influenza vaccination.

This clonotype was detected only a few times. Its cognate antigen is unknown. This CDR3 spans 19 amino acids. Between the trimmed V and J ends, which lost 2 bases and 3 bases, there was a span of 24 bases. Each CDR3 protein is one row after TCRdb ran MiXCR on the RT-PCR reads. Here the sample spans almost 250,000 distinct CDR3 sequences, 9% to 15% being singletons. This specimen consisted of non-naive T cells sorted from PBMCs, obtained less than 15 days before vaccination. The TCR was taken from a man aged 45 to 65 who received an inactivated influenza vaccine. This chain uses TRBV12-3 or TRBV12-4 with TRBJ2-3, with D hard to call. This chain's CDR3 is CASSLFYLTSGSQTDTQYF. The CDR3 nucleotides are TGTGCCAGCAGTTTATTCTACTTAACCTCAGGATCCCAAACAGATACGCAGTATTTT.